The 29 T cell receptor beta chains below come from one sample, sequenced in a study of T cell changes during pregnancy in multiple sclerosis (dated by TCRdb to about 2019). Library preparation used the immunoSEQ multiplex PCR assay. Here the immuneACCESS table is served through TCRdb, limited to in-frame sequences with V and J called. Missing clones are a known gap in these copies; in checked studies unresolved V genes cover under half, and the rest lacks a known reason. The sample table lists 85,000 to 100,000 clones, 92% of them with a count of one. The ten biggest clones cover about 1.6% of the sample. The source was peripheral blood, collected in the first trimester of pregnancy. The receptor source for this set is a female donor with multiple sclerosis, enrolled in a pregnancy study.

This clone has more than one count but fewer than ten. This chain uses TRBV5-8 with TRBJ1-2, with D possibly TRBD1 on 6 matching bases. The V end lost 3 bases, the J end lost 2 bases, and 11 bases lay between the germline ends. The germline CDR1 and CDR2 sequences are SGHTS and YDEGEE. The length of the CDR3 is 14 residues. The CDR3 loop reads CASSSPGQNYGYTF. The CDR3 coding sequence is TGTGCCAGCAGCTCTCCGGGACAAAACTATGGCTACACCTTC. Looking up the rest from reference TRBV5-8 and TRBJ1-2 gives the full variable domain: EAGVTQSPTHLIKTRGQQATLRCSPISGHTSVYWYQQALGLGLQFLLWYDEGEERNRGNFPPRFSGRQFPNYSSELNVNALELEDSALYLCASSSPGQNYGYTFGSGTRLTVV.

This clone was seen more than once but under ten times. This chain connects TRBV18 to TRBJ2-7, with TRBD2 identical over 9 bases. The V gene end was trimmed by 3 bases and the J gene end by 13 bases; junction bases not matched to a gene: 16. Germline assignment: CDR1 KGHSH and CDR2 LQKENI. The CDR3 spans 15 residues. The CDR3 region has the DNA TGTGCCAGCTCACCGGGGAAGGGTATTAGCGGGAGACCCTACTTC. It codes for CASSPGKGISGRPYF.

The chain is built from TRBV9 and TRBJ2-3; the match to TRBD2 covers 11 bases. Germline CDR1 SGDLS, CDR2 YYNGEE. The CDR3 loop spans 16 amino acids. Trimming took 3 bases from V and 6 from J; bases not matched to a gene: 9. CDR3 residues: CASSALTSGRSDTQYF. DNA of the CDR3: TGTGCCAGCAGCGCCCTCACTAGCGGGAGATCGGATACGCAGTATTTT.

The genes are TRBV28 and TRBJ2-7; D might be TRBD2 (7 bases). The germline V gene encodes CDR1 MDHEN and CDR2 SYDVKM. V dropped 3 bases and J dropped 5 bases, with 20 bases sitting between them. The CDR3 length is 16 residues. CDR3: CASSLFFGGRGHEQYF. Written as DNA, the CDR3 is TGTGCCAGCAGTTTGTTTTTCGGGGGGCGCGGCCACGAGCAGTACTTC.

The chain joins TRBV5-1 to TRBJ2-1, with 7 positions matching TRBD2. The V and J ends lost 5 bases and 0 bases, in that order; junction bases with no gene match: 8. Per the germline V gene, CDR1 is SGHRS and CDR2 is YFSETQ. This CDR3 contains 16 residues. This chain's CDR3 is CASSRLAGSSYNEQFF. Here the CDR3 DNA reads TGCGCCAGCAGTCGATTAGCGGGCAGCTCCTACAATGAGCAGTTCTTC.

V and J are TRBV2 and TRBJ2-7; tentatively, D is TRBD1 (6 bases). Trimming removed 9 bases at V and 0 bases at J, with 15 bases between. Germline CDR1 SNHLY, CDR2 FYNNEI. There are 14 residues in the CDR3. The chain's CDR3 is CASDPTGSSYEQYF. CDR3 nucleotides: TGTGCCAGTGACCCGACAGGAAGCTCCTACGAGCAGTACTTC.

The chain employs TRBV9 and TRBJ2-1; 7 positions match TRBD1. Germline V lookup: CDR1 SGDLS, CDR2 YYNGEE. The trim removed 0 bases at V and 10 bases at J, leaving 7 bases unmatched. There are 14 residues in the CDR3. The CDR3 sequence: CASSVGDRAWEQFF. DNA for the CDR3: TGTGCCAGCAGCGTAGGCGACAGGGCCTGGGAGCAGTTCTTC.

V is TRBV11-2 and J is TRBJ2-7, with a possible D match to TRBD1 (6 bases). CDR3 length equals 12 residues. Trimming shortened V by 5 bases and J by 6 bases, and 11 bases separated the two germline ends. Germline V lookup: CDR1 SGHAT, CDR2 FQNNGV. This chain's CDR3 is CASSPGGSEQYF. CDR3 sequence (DNA): TGTGCCAGCAGCCCTGGGGGCAGCGAGCAGTACTTC.

This rearrangement joins TRBV4-1 to TRBJ2-1; TRBD2 matches 10 bases. Germline CDR1 and CDR2: MGHRA and YSYEKL. CDR3 length: 17 residues. The ends lost 0 bases at V and 3 bases at J; junction bases unmatched: 5. This CDR3 reads CASSQDPSGSLYNEQFF. The CDR3 DNA sequence: TGCGCCAGCAGCCAAGACCCTAGCGGGAGCCTCTACAATGAGCAGTTCTTC.

Note on this clone: The sample contains more than one DNA sequence encoding this CDR3. This chain links TRBV28 with TRBJ1-1; 8 bases match TRBD1. The germline CDR1 and CDR2 sequences are MDHEN and SYDVKM. This CDR3 contains 16 residues. V was clipped by 4 bases and J by 0 bases; unmatched bases: 7. The CDR3 loop reads CASSSPGGPLNTEAFF. The CDR3 bases are TGTGCCAGCAGTTCCCCAGGGGGCCCCTTGAACACTGAAGCTTTCTTT.

The chain is built from TRBV27 and TRBJ1-2; TRBD1 matches 12 bases. The CDR3 length is 15 residues. J was trimmed by 8 bases and V by 2 bases; bases with no gene match: 6. Germline CDR1 reads MNHEY; CDR2 reads SMNVEV (reference sequence). The CDR3 DNA reads TGTGCCAGCAGTTTAAGGGGACAGGGGGCGCGCGGCTACACCTTC. It yields the protein CASSLRGQGARGYTF.

The V call is TRBV29-1, the J call TRBJ1-3; D ambiguous. The CDR3 has 11 amino acids. Trimming pared 7 bases from V and 0 bases from J, leaving 4 bases between. Germline CDR1 SQVTM, CDR2 ANQGSEA. The CDR3 bases are TGCAGCGGAGTCTCTGGAAACACCATATATTTT. Protein: CSGVSGNTIYF.

The rearrangement joins TRBV4-3 to TRBJ2-1; no definite D call. V lost 0 bases and J 2 bases, leaving 2 bases between the germline ends. The germline V gene encodes CDR1 LGHNA and CDR2 YSLEER. The CDR3 is 13 residues long. CDR3 in DNA: TGCGCCAGCAGCCAAGATACCTACAATGAGCAGTTCTTC. Translating gives CASSQDTYNEQFF.

This clone qualifies as medium-sized. The chain links TRBV6-6 to TRBJ2-7, with D hard to call. The CDR3 is 14 residues long. V was pared by 3 bases and J by 4 bases, with 13 bases between. The germline V gene has CDR1 MNHNY and CDR2 SVGAGI (reference sequence). The CDR3 region is CASSYPLSPYEQYF. The CDR3 region has the DNA TGTGCCAGCAGTTATCCCCTCTCTCCTTACGAGCAGTACTTC.

J is TRBJ1-1 and V is TRBV7-6; the D is unclear. CDR1 and CDR2 from the germline V gene are SGHVS and FNYEAQ. The ends were cut back, 1 base at V and 0 bases at J, with 9 bases in the middle. The CDR3 length is 15 residues. In DNA, the CDR3 is TGTGCCAGCAGCTTAGGGCAGGCTATGAACACTGAAGCTTTCTTT. It encodes CASSLGQAMNTEAFF.

CDR3 bases: TGTGCCAGCAGCCGTAGCGGGAGGGCCCAAGAGACCCAGTACTTC. Encoded protein: CASSRSGRAQETQYF. The chain joins TRBV27 to TRBJ2-5; TRBD2 aligns across 11 bases. In germline, CDR1 is MNHEY, CDR2 SMNVEV (reference sequence). The CDR3 loop spans 15 amino acids. V was pared by 6 bases and J by 1 base, with 4 bases of the junction left unmatched.

The chain couples TRBV7-8 to TRBJ2-7; 10 bases line up with TRBD1. Per germline, CDR1 SGHVS and CDR2 FQNEAQ. This CDR3 is built from 13 residues. J lost 13 bases, V lost 1 base, and 7 bases had no gene match. CDR3 protein: CASSLGVGTGVYF. CDR3 bases: TGTGCCAGCAGCTTAGGAGTAGGGACAGGGGTATACTTC.

The rearrangement uses TRBV4-3 and TRBJ2-7, with 13 bases aligning to TRBD2. CDR3 length equals 15 residues. Looked up from germline, CDR1 is LGHNA and CDR2 is YSLEER. V trimming: 3 bases; J trimming: 4 bases; junction bases outside the gene matches: 3. The CDR3 region is CASSQGLAGLYEQYF. CDR3 sequence (DNA): TGCGCCAGCAGCCAGGGACTAGCGGGATTGTACGAGCAGTACTTC.

The genes are TRBV9 and TRBJ2-1, with 13 bases aligning to TRBD2. V dropped 0 bases and J dropped 5; count of bases not matched to a gene: 8. CDR1 is SGDLS, CDR2 YYNGEE, per germline. The CDR3 is 18 amino acids. CDR3 sequence reads: CASSVARTSGSIDNEQFF. The CDR3 region has the DNA TGTGCCAGCAGCGTAGCCCGGACTAGCGGGAGCATCGACAATGAGCAGTTCTTC.

V and J are TRBV30 and TRBJ1-2; D is undetermined. CDR3 length equals 15 residues. CDR1 and CDR2 from the germline V gene are GTSNPN and SVGIG (reference sequence). The V gene lost 3 bases and the J gene lost 4 bases, with 18 bases spanning the gap. The DNA for the CDR3 is TGTGCCTGGAGCCTTCCCCTGCCCTTGAGCTATGGCTACACCTTC. Amino acid sequence: CAWSLPLPLSYGYTF.

The chain couples TRBV13 to TRBJ2-5, with 12 nucleotides matching TRBD2. J lost 4 bases, V lost 2 bases, and 14 bases had no gene match. Germline CDR1 and CDR2: PRHDT and FYEKMQ (reference sequence). CDR3 length: 19 amino acids. The CDR3 sequence is CASSLRLLQLAGGGETQYF. CDR3 in DNA: TGTGCCAGCAGCTTACGGCTTCTGCAGCTAGCGGGAGGGGGAGAGACCCAGTACTTC.

This clone has just a few counts. Other DNA sequences in the same sample also yield this CDR3. The chain recombines TRBV5-4 with TRBJ1-1, with 10 bases aligning to TRBD1. The trim removed 5 bases at V and 3 bases at J, leaving 4 bases unmatched. The CDR3 covers 14 residues. From germline, CDR1 is SGHNT and CDR2 YYREEE (reference sequence). As DNA, the CDR3 is TGTGCCAGCAGGAGGGACAGGGGCCACACTGAAGCTTTCTTT. Residues: CASRRDRGHTEAFF.

The CDR3 coding sequence is TGTGCCAGGACTAATGGGGATACGCAGTATTTT. It specifies CARTNGDTQYF. This chain connects TRBV21-1 to TRBJ2-3; the D call TRBD2 from the table was never checked on the DNA. TRBV21-1 is listed as a pseudogene. The length of the CDR3 is 11 residues.

The chain uses TRBV11-3 and TRBJ2-5; TRBD2 is a possible D gene (6 bases). CDR1 is SGHNT and CDR2 is YENEEA in the germline V gene. The CDR3 has 15 amino acids. Trimming left V 5 bases short and J 5 bases short, with 18 bases between. This CDR3 reads CASSLWADREETQYF. CDR3 coding DNA: TGTGCCAGCAGCCTCTGGGCCGACCGGGAGGAGACCCAGTACTTC. Complete variable domain (other parts from reference TRBV11-3 and TRBJ2-5): EAGVVQSPRYKIIEKKQPVAFWCNPISGHNTLYWYLQNLGQGPELLIRYENEEAVDDSQLPKDRFSAERLKGVDSTLKIQPAELGDSAVYLCASSLWADREETQYFGPGTRLLVL.

The J gene is TRBJ1-4, the V gene TRBV28, with D possibly TRBD1 on 5 matching bases. V was trimmed by 2 bases and J by 6 bases, leaving 22 bases between them. Germline V gene lookup returns CDR1 MDHEN and CDR2 SYDVKM. The CDR3 totals 18 residues. CDR3 sequence: CASSLLPGAFRGYEKLFF. CDR3 coding DNA: TGTGCCAGCAGTTTACTCCCCGGCGCGTTCCGGGGGTATGAAAAACTGTTTTTT.

As concerns this clone: The junction and the germline gene differ at one end; a read error may be behind it. The V and J genes are TRBV5-6 and TRBJ2-1; 15 bases align to TRBD2. This CDR3 spans 16 amino acids. Germline V gene data show CDR1 as SGHDT and CDR2 as YYEEEE. CDR3 coding DNA: TGTGCCAGCAGTTTGGGACTAGCGGGAGGAGGCAATGAGCAGTTCTTC. Amino acids: CASSLGLAGGGNEQFF.

DNA for the CDR3: TGTGCCTGGGGGACCGGGACAGGGCGGAACACTGAAGCTTTCTTT. Residues: CAWGTGTGRNTEAFF. The chain couples TRBV30 to TRBJ1-1; 9 bases line up with TRBD1. Trimming cost V 5 bases and J 1 base; bases outside gene matches: 8. The CDR3 has 15 amino acids. Per the germline V gene, CDR1 is GTSNPN and CDR2 is SVGIG (reference sequence).

This rearrangement joins TRBV30 to TRBJ2-3; TRBD1 might be the D (6 bases). This CDR3 has 13 residues. CDR1 and CDR2 (germline): GTSNPN, SVGIG (reference sequence). V lost 3 bases and J lost 6, with 13 bases in between. CDR3: CAWSAPGEDTQYF. In DNA form, the CDR3 reads TGTGCCTGGAGCGCCCCAGGGGAGGATACGCAGTATTTT.

The chain recombines TRBV6-1 with TRBJ2-3; D call uncertain. V lost 2 bases and J lost 14, with 14 bases in between. CDR3 length equals 12 residues. CDR1 MNHNS and CDR2 SASEGT come from the germline V gene. CDR3 DNA sequence: TGTGCCAGCAGTGAAACTCTTACGATTCCGTATTTT. This gives the protein CASSETLTIPYF.